Shown below are 30 T cell receptor beta chains from a single sample sequenced in a study of blood T cell repertoires in COVID-19. Measured with immunoSEQ multiplex PCR; TCRdb has only the in-frame clones, and not every one. The data contain around 81,000 clones, approximately 80% of them singletons. The specimen sequenced was peripheral blood. The receptor set was obtained from a human donor in a cohort sampled during active COVID-19.

The V call is TRBV2, the J call TRBJ2-1; D gene unclear. Germline V CDR1 and CDR2: SNHLY, FYNNEI. The CDR3 sequence is 14 residues long. V was cut by 9 bases and J by 3 bases, with 15 bases left in between. In nucleotides, the CDR3 is TGTGCCAGTCGAAAATCTAGAGTCTACAATGAGCAGTTCTTC. Its translation is CASRKSRVYNEQFF.

This clone showed up just once. The chain recombines TRBV2 with TRBJ1-5; 7 nucleotides match TRBD1. This CDR3 has 14 amino acids. The germline V gene encodes CDR1 SNHLY and CDR2 FYNNEI. Trimming at V came to 6 bases and at J to 5 bases, leaving 7 bases not matched to a gene. Written as DNA, the CDR3 is TGTGCCAGCAGCGTCGACAGGGACGATCAGCCCCAGCATTTT. Residues: CASSVDRDDQPQHF.

The chain uses TRBV5-4 and TRBJ2-5; 10 bases align to TRBD2. The CDR3 has 15 residues. The germline V gene has CDR1 SGHNT and CDR2 YYREEE (reference sequence). V shed 0 bases, J shed 7 bases, and the junction held 6 bases outside the gene matches. CDR3 loop: CASSLESGGAGTQYF. The CDR3, as DNA: TGTGCCAGCAGCTTGGAGAGCGGGGGGGCGGGGACCCAGTACTTC.

This chain joins TRBV5-1 and TRBJ2-3; 16 bases are a match to TRBD2. Germline CDR1 is SGHRS and CDR2 is YFSETQ. V was pared by 4 bases and J by 3 bases, with 11 bases of the junction left unmatched. The CDR3 contains 19 residues. CDR3 nucleotides: TGCGCCAGCAGCAAGGACCCGGGACTAGCGGGAGGGAGGACAGATACGCAGTATTTT. This translates into CASSKDPGLAGGRTDTQYF.

Of note for this clone: Other DNA sequences in this sample translate to the same CDR3. The CDR3 reads CASSLGRGYGYTF. The CDR3 nucleotides read TGTGCCAGCAGTTTAGGGAGGGGCTATGGCTACACCTTC. This chain joins TRBV12-3 or TRBV12-4 and TRBJ1-2; maybe TRBD1 (5 bases). This CDR3 comprises 13 residues. The germline V and J ends were trimmed by 1 base and 4 bases, with 7 bases remaining between them.

The chain employs TRBV5-1 and TRBJ2-1, with 7 bases fitting TRBD2. CDR1 and CDR2 from the germline V gene are SGHRS and YFSETQ. V shed 2 bases, J shed 3 bases, and the junction held 5 bases outside the gene matches. This CDR3 has 15 amino acids. The CDR3, as DNA: TGCGCCAGCAGCTTAGGCCTAGCGGTCTACAATGAGCAGTTCTTC. This translates into CASSLGLAVYNEQFF.

The chain joins TRBV3-1 (or the pseudogene TRBV3-2) to TRBJ2-5; 11 bases are a match to TRBD2. The CDR3 has 17 amino acids. V dropped 4 bases and J dropped 0; count of bases not matched to a gene: 7. Per germline, CDR1 LGHDT and CDR2 YNNKEL (reference sequence). CDR3 region: CASSRGLAGGHQETQYF. The CDR3 DNA sequence: TGTGCCAGCAGCCGCGGCCTAGCGGGGGGCCACCAAGAGACCCAGTACTTC.

This clone was recorded once. The chain recombines TRBV11-3 with TRBJ1-6, with TRBD1 matching over 7 bases. From germline, CDR1 is SGHNT and CDR2 YENEEA. There are 14 residues in the CDR3. J was trimmed by 9 bases and V by 2 bases; bases with no gene match: 4. In nucleotides, the CDR3 is TGTGCCAGCAGCTTAACAGGGGATAGTTCACCCCTCCACTTT. It encodes CASSLTGDSSPLHF.

This clone came up once. The chain carries TRBV2 and TRBJ2-2; D not certain. V was cut by 5 bases and J by 2 bases, with 12 bases left in between. Germline CDR1 reads SNHLY; CDR2 reads FYNNEI. The CDR3 totals 15 residues. The CDR3, as DNA: TGTGCCAGCAGTCCCCGCTTAGCCAACACCGGGGAGCTGTTTTTT. Translating gives CASSPRLANTGELFF. The full variable domain, completed using reference TRBV2 and TRBJ2-2, is EPEVTQTPSHQVTQMGQEVILRCVPISNHLYFYWYRQILGQKVEFLVSFYNNEISEKSEIFDDQFSVERPDGSNFTLKIRSTKLEDSAMYFCASSPRLANTGELFFGEGSRLTVL.

The chain combines TRBV5-6 with TRBJ1-1; possible D gene TRBD1, 6 bases. The V and J ends lost 2 bases and 5 bases respectively, with 22 bases between them. This CDR3 is 17 amino acids long. Germline V CDR1 and CDR2: SGHDT, YYEEEE. CDR3 in DNA: TGTGCCAGCAGCTTAGCGGGGGCGCCGTCAAGATGGACTGAAGCTTTCTTT. Encoded protein: CASSLAGAPSRWTEAFF.

V usage is TRBV15 and J usage is TRBJ2-5; TRBD1 aligns across 9 bases. Germline CDR1 is LNHNV and CDR2 is YYDKDF (reference sequence). Trimming took 2 bases from V and 5 from J; bases not matched to a gene: 3. The CDR3 has 14 amino acids. In DNA form, the CDR3 reads TGTGCCACCAGCAGAAACAGGGGGCAGGAGACCCAGTACTTC. Translated: CATSRNRGQETQYF.

The rearrangement uses TRBV6-5 and TRBJ1-2; D not resolved. V dropped 5 bases and J dropped 7 bases, with 20 bases sitting between them. Germline CDR1 is MNHEY and CDR2 is SVGAGI. CDR3 length: 15 amino acids. The CDR3 protein is CASSNLRGRSGGYTF. The CDR3 DNA is TGTGCCAGCAGTAACCTTCGCGGGAGGAGCGGTGGCTACACCTTC.

This chain links TRBV5-1 with TRBJ1-4; 8 bases map to TRBD1. Germline V CDR1 and CDR2: SGHRS, YFSETQ. The V and J ends lost 0 bases and 6 bases, in that order; junction bases with no gene match: 4. The CDR3 covers 15 residues. DNA for the CDR3: TGCGCCAGCAGCTTGGCAGGGGGCGAGGATGAAAAACTGTTTTTT. It is translated as CASSLAGGEDEKLFF.

V usage is TRBV29-1 and J usage is TRBJ2-1; 8 bases map to TRBD1. CDR1 and CDR2 from the germline V gene are SQVTM and ANQGSEA. V lost 3 bases and J lost 12; bases outside the gene matches: 10. The CDR3 has 13 residues. CDR3 nucleotide sequence: TGCAGCGTTGATAGATCGCAGGGGGCAACGCAGTTCTTC. This translates into CSVDRSQGATQFF.

This clone was recorded once. V is TRBV12-5 and J is TRBJ1-3; D is possibly TRBD1 (6 bases). The CDR3 covers 17 residues. V shed 0 bases and J shed 5 bases, with 17 bases lying between them. Per germline, CDR1 LGHNT and CDR2 FRNRAP. CDR3 nucleotide sequence: TGTGCTAGTGGTTTGGTGCGGGGGGCGTTTGTTAGAAACACCATATATTTT. Its protein product is CASGLVRGAFVRNTIYF.

The chain links TRBV6-2 or TRBV6-3 to TRBJ1-2; unclear D gene. Between the trimmed V and J ends, which lost 6 bases and 5 bases, there was a span of 16 bases. The CDR3 is 14 amino acids. The germline V gene encodes CDR1 MNHEY and CDR2 SVGEGT. CDR3 region: CASSKNPVSYGYTF. The CDR3 coding sequence is TGTGCCAGCAGCAAGAATCCGGTGTCGTATGGCTACACCTTC.

The chain has TRBV9 and TRBJ1-3; 10 bases align to TRBD1. This CDR3 spans 15 amino acids. The germline CDR1 and CDR2 sequences are SGDLS and YYNGEE. J lost 2 bases, V lost 4 bases, and 3 bases had no gene match. This CDR3 is CASSPGTGAGNTIYF. The CDR3, as DNA: TGTGCCAGCAGCCCCGGGACAGGGGCTGGAAACACCATATATTTT.

The table lists this clone with a few counts. This chain links TRBV5-4 with TRBJ2-7; D is uncertain. The CDR3 spans 14 residues. CDR1 is SGHNT and CDR2 is YYREEE in the germline V gene (reference sequence). Trimming cost V 2 bases and J 0 bases, with 9 bases left between them. The CDR3, as DNA: TGTGCCAGCAGCTTAGACGCTAGCTCCTACGAGCAGTACTTC. This translates into CASSLDASSYEQYF.

This sequence joins TRBV20-1 and TRBJ1-4, with a weak D call TRBD1 (5 bases). CDR3 length: 13 residues. Trimming stripped 3 bases from V and 6 bases from J, with 11 bases between. Looked up from germline, CDR1 is DFQATT and CDR2 is SNEGSKA (reference sequence). CDR3 in DNA: TGCAGTGCTAGTCGAGGCAGGGATGAAAAACTGTTTTTT. This encodes CSASRGRDEKLFF.

The CDR3 DNA reads TGTGCCAGCAGCCCGACCGGGACTAGCGGAGCGGGGGGGCAGTACTTC. The encoded protein is CASSPTGTSGAGGQYF. J is TRBJ2-7 and V is TRBV5-4; 11 nucleotides line up with TRBD2. Trimming cost V 4 bases and J 9 bases; bases outside gene matches: 15. The CDR3 runs 16 residues. Germline V gene data show CDR1 as SGHNT and CDR2 as YYREEE (reference sequence).

This clone was recorded a few times. This chain uses TRBV6-6 with TRBJ2-1, with TRBD1 matching 8 bases. Germline-derived CDR1 and CDR2 are MNHNY and SVGAGI (reference sequence). With 5 bases clipped from V and 5 bases from J, the junction kept 11 bases outside the gene matches. This CDR3 spans 16 amino acids. The CDR3 coding sequence is TGTGCCAGCAGTGTTGGACAGGGTGAAAGGGACAATGAGCAGTTCTTC. Translating gives CASSVGQGERDNEQFF.

The chain joins TRBV3-1 (or the pseudogene TRBV3-2) to TRBJ1-4; 7 nucleotides match TRBD1. The V and J ends lost 4 bases and 6 bases, in that order; junction bases with no gene match: 11. The CDR3 runs 16 residues. From germline, CDR1 is LGHDT and CDR2 YNNKEL (reference sequence). CDR3 nucleotides: TGTGCCAGCAGCCTCCAGGGGGAGTGGCCGTATGAAAAACTGTTTTTT. Encoded protein: CASSLQGEWPYEKLFF.

CDR3 amino acids: CATSDSRGGEQFF. CDR3 nucleotides: TGTGCCACCAGTGATAGCAGGGGAGGGGAGCAGTTCTTC. The J gene is TRBJ2-1, the V gene TRBV24-1; D is possibly TRBD2 (7 bases). This CDR3 is 13 amino acids long. Germline lookup yields CDR1 KGHDR and CDR2 SFDVKD. Trimming cost V 3 bases and J 10 bases, with 12 bases left between them.

The V and J genes are TRBV6-2 or TRBV6-3 and TRBJ1-1; 8 bases match TRBD1. Germline CDR1 MNHEY, CDR2 SVGEGT. The length of the CDR3 is 18 residues. V lost 5 bases and J lost 6; bases outside the gene matches: 20. The CDR3 coding sequence is TGTGCCAGCAGTCCCGGGTTGAAAAGGACAGGGTATTTGCCTGAAGCTTTCTTT. This translates into CASSPGLKRTGYLPEAFF.

CDR3 sequence: CASSEPGLNYGYTF. CDR3 sequence (DNA): TGTGCCAGTAGTGAGCCAGGATTAAACTATGGCTACACCTTC. V and J are TRBV19 and TRBJ1-2; D is uncertain. Germline lookup yields CDR1 LNHDA and CDR2 SQIVND (reference sequence). Trimming cost V 5 bases and J 2 bases, with 12 bases left between them. The CDR3 consists of 14 residues.

The V and J genes are TRBV18 and TRBJ2-2; TRBD1 is a possible D gene (6 bases). Germline V gene lookup returns CDR1 KGHSH and CDR2 LQKENI. CDR3 size: 16 residues. Trimming removed 3 bases at V and 6 bases at J, with 17 bases between. The CDR3 region is CASSPYQGSYPGELFF. For the CDR3, the DNA is TGTGCCAGCTCACCTTATCAGGGGTCCTACCCCGGGGAGCTGTTTTTT.

This chain links TRBV19 with TRBJ1-5; 9 positions agree with TRBD1. V was clipped by 4 bases and J by 5 bases; unmatched bases: 6. The CDR3 extends over 15 amino acids. Germline CDR1 reads LNHDA; CDR2 reads SQIVND (reference sequence). CDR3 sequence reads: CASSTTGGSDQPQHF. Written as DNA, the CDR3 is TGTGCCAGTAGTACCACAGGGGGCTCTGATCAGCCCCAGCATTTT.

This chain links TRBV25-1 with TRBJ1-2, with no clear D. Germline V gene sequence: CDR1 MGHDK, CDR2 SYGVNS. V shed 2 bases and J shed 6 bases, with 13 bases lying between them. The CDR3 length is 14 residues. The CDR3 loop is CASSEVGSWDGYTF. The CDR3 DNA is TGTGCCAGCAGTGAAGTAGGGAGTTGGGATGGCTACACCTTC.

The V call is TRBV6-1, the J call TRBJ2-7; no firm D call. Trimming took 0 bases from V and 3 from J, leaving 9 bases between them. The CDR3 has 14 amino acids. Looked up from germline, CDR1 is MNHNS and CDR2 is SASEGT. CDR3 coding DNA: TGTGCCAGCAGTGAAGCGGCCCGATACTACGAGCAGTACTTC. It codes for CASSEAARYYEQYF.

The J gene is TRBJ1-2, the V gene TRBV7-6; 9 nucleotides line up with TRBD1. Germline CDR1 SGHVS, CDR2 FNYEAQ. The trim removed 4 bases at V and 7 bases at J, leaving 13 bases unmatched. The CDR3 has 16 residues. The CDR3 DNA reads TGTGCCAGCAGCTCCCTCGGGACAGGGCACAAAAGTGGCTACACCTTC. Translated, it gives CASSSLGTGHKSGYTF.